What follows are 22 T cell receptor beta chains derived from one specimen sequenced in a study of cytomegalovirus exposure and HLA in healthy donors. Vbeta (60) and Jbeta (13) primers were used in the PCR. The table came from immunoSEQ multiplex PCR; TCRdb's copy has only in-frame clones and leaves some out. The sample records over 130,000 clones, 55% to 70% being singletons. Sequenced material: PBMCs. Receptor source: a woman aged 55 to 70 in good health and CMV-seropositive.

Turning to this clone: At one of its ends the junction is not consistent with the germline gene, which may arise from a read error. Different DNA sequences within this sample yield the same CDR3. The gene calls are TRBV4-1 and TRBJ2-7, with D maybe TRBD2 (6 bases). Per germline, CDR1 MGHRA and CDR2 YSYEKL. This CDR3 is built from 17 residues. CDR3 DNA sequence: TGCGCCAGCAGCCAAGAGGGTCAGATGGGGACTTTCTACGAGCAGTACTTT. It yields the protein CASSQEGQMGTFYEQYF.

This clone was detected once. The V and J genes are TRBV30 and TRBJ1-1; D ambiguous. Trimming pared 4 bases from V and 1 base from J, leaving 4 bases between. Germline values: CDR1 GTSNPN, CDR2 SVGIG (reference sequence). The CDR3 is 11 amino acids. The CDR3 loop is CAWIKNTEAFF. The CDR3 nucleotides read TGTGCCTGGATAAAGAACACTGAAGCTTTCTTT.

The chain's CDR3 is CASSPMGEGFQPQHF. The CDR3 DNA reads as TGTGCCAGCAGTCCCATGGGGGAGGGCTTTCAGCCCCAGCATTTT. The genes are TRBV27 and TRBJ1-5; tentative D call: TRBD1 (5 bases). CDR3 size: 15 residues. The V gene's germline CDR1 is MNHEY and CDR2 SMNVEV (reference sequence). Trimming removed 5 bases from V and 6 bases from J, with 17 bases in between.

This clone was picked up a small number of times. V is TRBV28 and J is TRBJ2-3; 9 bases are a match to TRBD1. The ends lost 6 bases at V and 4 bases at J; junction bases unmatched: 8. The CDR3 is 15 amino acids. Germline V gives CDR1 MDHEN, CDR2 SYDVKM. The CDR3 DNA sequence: TGTGCCAGCAGGGCCGGGACAGGGTTGTCAGATACGCAGTATTTT. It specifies CASRAGTGLSDTQYF.

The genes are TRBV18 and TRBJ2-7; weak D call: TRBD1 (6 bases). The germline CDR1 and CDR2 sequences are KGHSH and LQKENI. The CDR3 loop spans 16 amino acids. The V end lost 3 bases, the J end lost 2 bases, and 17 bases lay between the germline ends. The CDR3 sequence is CASSPSAGVTTYEQYF. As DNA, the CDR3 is TGTGCCAGCTCACCGAGTGCAGGGGTAACGACCTACGAGCAGTACTTC.

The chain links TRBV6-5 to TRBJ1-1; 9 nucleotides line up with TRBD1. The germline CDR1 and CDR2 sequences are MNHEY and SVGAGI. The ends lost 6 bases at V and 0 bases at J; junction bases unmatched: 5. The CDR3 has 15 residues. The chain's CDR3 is CASRLGTGLNTEAFF. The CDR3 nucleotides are TGTGCCAGCAGACTCGGGACAGGGTTGAACACTGAAGCTTTCTTT.

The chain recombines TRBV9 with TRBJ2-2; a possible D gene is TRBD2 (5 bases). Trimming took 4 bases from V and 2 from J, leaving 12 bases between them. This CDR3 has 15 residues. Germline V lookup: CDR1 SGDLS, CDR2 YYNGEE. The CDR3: CASSSQTGNTGELFF. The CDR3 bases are TGTGCCAGCAGCTCCCAAACGGGAAACACCGGGGAGCTGTTTTTT. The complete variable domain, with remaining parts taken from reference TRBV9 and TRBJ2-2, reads DSGVTQTPKHLITATGQRVTLRCSPRSGDLSVYWYQQSLDQGLQFLIQYYNGEERAKGNILERFSAQQFPDLHSELNLSSLELGDSALYFCASSSQTGNTGELFFGEGSRLTVL.

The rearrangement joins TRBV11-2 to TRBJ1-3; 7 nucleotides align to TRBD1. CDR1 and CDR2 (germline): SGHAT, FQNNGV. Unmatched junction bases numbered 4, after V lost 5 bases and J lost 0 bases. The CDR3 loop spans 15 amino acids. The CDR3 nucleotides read TGTGCCAGCAGCAGTCGACAGGGCTCTGGAAACACCATATATTTT. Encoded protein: CASSSRQGSGNTIYF.

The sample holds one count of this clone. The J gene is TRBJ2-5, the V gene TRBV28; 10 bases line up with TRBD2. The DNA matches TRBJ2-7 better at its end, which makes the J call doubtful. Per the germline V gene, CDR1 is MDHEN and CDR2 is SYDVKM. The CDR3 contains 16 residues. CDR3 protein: CASSLRGSGRSYEQYF. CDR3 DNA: TGTGCCAGCAGTTTACGGGGTAGCGGGAGGTCCTACGAGCAGTACTTC.

The CDR3 region is CASSELSSGRSGEQYF. The CDR3 bases are TGTGCCAGCAGTGAATTGAGTAGCGGGAGATCAGGGGAGCAGTACTTC. The genes are TRBV25-1 and TRBJ2-7; 9 bases are shared with TRBD2. Looked up from germline, CDR1 is MGHDK and CDR2 is SYGVNS. The CDR3 loop spans 16 amino acids. With V trimmed by 1 base and J by 7 bases, 11 bases remained unmatched.

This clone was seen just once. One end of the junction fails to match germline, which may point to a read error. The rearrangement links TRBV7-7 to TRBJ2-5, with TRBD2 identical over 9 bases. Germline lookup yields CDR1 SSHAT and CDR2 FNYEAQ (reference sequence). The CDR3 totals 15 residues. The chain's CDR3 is CASSLSLAGMETQYF. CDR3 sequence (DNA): TGTGCTAGCAGCTTAAGCCTAGCGGGAATGGAGACCCAGTACTTC.

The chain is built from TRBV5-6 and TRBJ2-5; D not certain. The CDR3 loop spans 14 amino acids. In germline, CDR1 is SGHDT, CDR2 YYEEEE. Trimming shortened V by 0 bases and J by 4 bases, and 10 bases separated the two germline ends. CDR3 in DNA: TGTGCCAGCAGCTTGGTAAAGGCAGGAGAGACCCAGTACTTC. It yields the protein CASSLVKAGETQYF.

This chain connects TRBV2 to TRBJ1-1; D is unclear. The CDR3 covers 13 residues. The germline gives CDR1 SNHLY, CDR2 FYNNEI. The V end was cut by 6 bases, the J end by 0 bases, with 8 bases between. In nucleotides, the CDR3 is TGTGCCAGCAGGCGGGTGGTGAACACTGAAGCTTTCTTT. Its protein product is CASRRVVNTEAFF.

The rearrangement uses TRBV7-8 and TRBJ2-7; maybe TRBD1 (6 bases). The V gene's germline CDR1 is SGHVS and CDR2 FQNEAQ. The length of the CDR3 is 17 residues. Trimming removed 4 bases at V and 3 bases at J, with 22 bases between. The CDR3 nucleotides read TGTGCCAGCAGCTACAATGAGAGACAGGACCGCATCTACGAGCAGTACTTC. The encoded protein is CASSYNERQDRIYEQYF.

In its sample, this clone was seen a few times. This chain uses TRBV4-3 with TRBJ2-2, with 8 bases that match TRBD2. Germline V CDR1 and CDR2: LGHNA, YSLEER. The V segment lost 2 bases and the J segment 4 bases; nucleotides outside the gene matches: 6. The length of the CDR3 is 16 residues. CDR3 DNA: TGCGCCAGCAGCCAATTCAGCGGGAGTGGCACCGGGGAGCTGTTTTTT. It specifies CASSQFSGSGTGELFF.

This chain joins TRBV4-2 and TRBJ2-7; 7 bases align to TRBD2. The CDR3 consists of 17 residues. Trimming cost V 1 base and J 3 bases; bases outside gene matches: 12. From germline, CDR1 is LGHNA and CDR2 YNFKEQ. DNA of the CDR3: TGTGCCAGCAGCCAAGCTTCCTCCGGGACTATATACTACGAGCAGTACTTC. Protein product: CASSQASSGTIYYEQYF.

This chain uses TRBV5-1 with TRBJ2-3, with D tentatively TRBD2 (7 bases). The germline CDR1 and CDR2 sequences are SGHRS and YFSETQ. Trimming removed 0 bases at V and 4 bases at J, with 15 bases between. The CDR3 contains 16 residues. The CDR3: CASSLEGGGRPDTQYF. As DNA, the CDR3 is TGCGCCAGCAGCTTGGAGGGGGGGGGAAGGCCAGATACGCAGTATTTT.

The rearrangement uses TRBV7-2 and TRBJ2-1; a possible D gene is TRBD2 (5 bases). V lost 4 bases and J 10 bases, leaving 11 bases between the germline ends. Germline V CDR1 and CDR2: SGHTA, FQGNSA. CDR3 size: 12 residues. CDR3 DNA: TGTGCCAGCAGCTCTCCAGGACTGGAGCAGTTCTTC. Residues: CASSSPGLEQFF.

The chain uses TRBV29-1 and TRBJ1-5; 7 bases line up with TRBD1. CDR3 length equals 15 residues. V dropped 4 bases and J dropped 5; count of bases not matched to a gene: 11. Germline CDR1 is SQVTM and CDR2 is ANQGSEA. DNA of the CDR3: TGCAGCGTTGTGACAGGGACTCACCCTGATCAGCCCCAGCATTTT. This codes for CSVVTGTHPDQPQHF.

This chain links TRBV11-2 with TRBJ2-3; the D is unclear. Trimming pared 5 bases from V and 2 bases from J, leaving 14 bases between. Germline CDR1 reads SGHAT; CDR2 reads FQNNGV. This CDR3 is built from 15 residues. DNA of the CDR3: TGTGCCAGCAGCCCGAATCGCGCGGACACAGATACGCAGTATTTT. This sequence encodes CASSPNRADTDTQYF.

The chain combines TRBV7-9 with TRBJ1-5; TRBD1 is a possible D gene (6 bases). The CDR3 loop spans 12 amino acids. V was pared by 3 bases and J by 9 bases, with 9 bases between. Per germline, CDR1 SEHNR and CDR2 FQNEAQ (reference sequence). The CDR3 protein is CASSFQGGPQHF. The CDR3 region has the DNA TGTGCCAGCAGCTTTCAAGGGGGGCCCCAGCATTTT.

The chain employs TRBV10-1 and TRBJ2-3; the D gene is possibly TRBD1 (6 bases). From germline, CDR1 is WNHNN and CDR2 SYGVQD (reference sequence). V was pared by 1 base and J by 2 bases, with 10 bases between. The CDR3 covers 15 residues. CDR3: CASSEFGGTTDTQYF. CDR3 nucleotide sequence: TGCGCCAGCAGTGAGTTTGGGGGCACCACAGATACGCAGTATTTT.